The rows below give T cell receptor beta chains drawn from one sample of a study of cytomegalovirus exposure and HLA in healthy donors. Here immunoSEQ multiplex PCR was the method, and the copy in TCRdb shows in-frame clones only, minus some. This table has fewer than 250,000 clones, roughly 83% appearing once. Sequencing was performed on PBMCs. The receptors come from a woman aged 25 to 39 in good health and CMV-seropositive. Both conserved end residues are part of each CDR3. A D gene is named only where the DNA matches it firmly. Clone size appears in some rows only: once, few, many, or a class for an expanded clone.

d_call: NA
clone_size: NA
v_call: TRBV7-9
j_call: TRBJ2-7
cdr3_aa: CASSPSDEQYF
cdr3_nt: TGTGCCAGCAGCCCCTCTGACGAGCAGTACTTC

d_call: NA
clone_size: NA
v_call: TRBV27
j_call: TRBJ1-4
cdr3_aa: CASRGTGTNEKLFF
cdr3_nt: TGTGCCAGTCGGGGAACAGGAACTAATGAAAAACTGTTTTTT

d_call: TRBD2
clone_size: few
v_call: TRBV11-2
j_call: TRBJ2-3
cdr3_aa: CASSYASGETDTQYF
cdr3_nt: TGTGCCAGCAGTTACGCTAGCGGAGAGACAGATACGCAGTATTTT

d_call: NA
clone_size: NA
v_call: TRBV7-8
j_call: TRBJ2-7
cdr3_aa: CASSSMDGAYEQYF
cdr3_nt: TGTGCCAGCAGCTCAATGGACGGGGCCTACGAGCAGTACTTC

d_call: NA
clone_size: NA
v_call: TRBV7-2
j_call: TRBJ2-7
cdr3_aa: CASSLSSAGPYEQYF
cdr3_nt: TGTGCCAGCAGCTTAAGTTCGGCCGGGCCCTACGAGCAGTACTTC

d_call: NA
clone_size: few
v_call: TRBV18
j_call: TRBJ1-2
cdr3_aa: CASSPPGTDTNYGYTF
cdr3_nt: TGTGCCAGCTCTCCTCCAGGGACGGACACTAACTATGGCTACACCTTC

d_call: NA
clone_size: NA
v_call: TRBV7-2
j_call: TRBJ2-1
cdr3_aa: CASSLFGGAHNEQFF
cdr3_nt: TGTGCCAGCAGCTTATTCGGGGGAGCCCACAATGAGCAGTTCTTC

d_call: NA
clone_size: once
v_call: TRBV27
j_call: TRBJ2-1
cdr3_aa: CASRAGSSSYNEQFF
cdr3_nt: TGTGCCAGCCGAGCGGGCTCCAGCTCCTACAATGAGCAGTTCTTC

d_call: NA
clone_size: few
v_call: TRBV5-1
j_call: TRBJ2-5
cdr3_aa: CASSLAIPARETQYF
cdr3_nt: TGCGCCAGCAGCTTGGCCATCCCGGCTCGAGAGACCCAGTACTTC

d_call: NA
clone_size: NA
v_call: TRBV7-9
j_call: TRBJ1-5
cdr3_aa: CASSSTGAKGQPQHF
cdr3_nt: TGTGCCAGCAGTTCGACGGGCGCAAAGGGTCAGCCCCAGCATTTT

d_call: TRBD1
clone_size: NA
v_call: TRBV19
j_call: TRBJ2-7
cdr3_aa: CASSPQGTGKDEQYF
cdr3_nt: TGTGCCAGTAGTCCCCAAGGGACAGGGAAGGACGAGCAGTACTTC

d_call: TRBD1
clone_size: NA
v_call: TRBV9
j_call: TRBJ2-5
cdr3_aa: CASSSQTGKTSQETQYF
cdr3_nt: TGTGCCAGCAGCTCCCAGACAGGGAAAACAAGCCAAGAGACCCAGTACTTC

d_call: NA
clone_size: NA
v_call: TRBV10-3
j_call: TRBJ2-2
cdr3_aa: CAISESPLDTGELFF
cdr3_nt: TGTGCCATCAGTGAGTCCCCCCTGGACACCGGGGAGCTGTTTTTT

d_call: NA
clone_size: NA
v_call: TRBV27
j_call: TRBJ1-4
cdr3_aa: CASSPRPGGWKLFF
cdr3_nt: TGTGCCAGCAGTCCGCGCCCGGGGGGATGGAAACTGTTTTTT

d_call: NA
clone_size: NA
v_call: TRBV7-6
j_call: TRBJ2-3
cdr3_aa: CASSLVSPSTDTQYF
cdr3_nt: TGTGCCAGCAGCTTGGTCAGTCCTAGCACAGATACGCAGTATTTT

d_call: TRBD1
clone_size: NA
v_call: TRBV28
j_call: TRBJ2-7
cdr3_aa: CASSWDRGVSYEQYF
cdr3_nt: TGTGCCAGCAGCTGGGACAGGGGGGTCTCCTACGAGCAGTACTTC

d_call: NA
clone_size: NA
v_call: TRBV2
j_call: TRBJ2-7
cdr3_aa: CASHKPYEQYF
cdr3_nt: TGTGCCAGCCATAAGCCCTACGAGCAGTACTTC

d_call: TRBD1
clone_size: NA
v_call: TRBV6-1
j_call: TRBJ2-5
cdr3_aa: CASSEDRRQETQYF
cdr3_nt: TGTGCCAGCAGTGAGGACAGGCGTCAAGAGACCCAGTACTTC

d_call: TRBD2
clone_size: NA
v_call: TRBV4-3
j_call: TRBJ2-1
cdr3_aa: CASSKAGDGYNEQFF
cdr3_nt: TGCGCCAGCAGCAAAGCGGGAGACGGGTACAATGAGCAGTTCTTC

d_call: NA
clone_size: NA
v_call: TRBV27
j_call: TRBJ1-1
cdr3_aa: CASSLLWGEYTEAFF
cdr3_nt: TGTGCCAGCAGTCTATTGTGGGGGGAATACACTGAAGCTTTCTTT

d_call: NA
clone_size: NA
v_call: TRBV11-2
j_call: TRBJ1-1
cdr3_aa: CASSLIFLREAFF
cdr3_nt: TGTGCCAGCAGCTTGATTTTCTTAAGAGAAGCTTTCTTT

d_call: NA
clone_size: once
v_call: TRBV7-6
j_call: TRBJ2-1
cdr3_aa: CASSLGVHYNEQFF
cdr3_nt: TGTGCCAGCAGCTTAGGAGTTCACTACAATGAGCAGTTCTTC

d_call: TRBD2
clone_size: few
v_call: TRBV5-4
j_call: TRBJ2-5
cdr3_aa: CASSFPSGGQETQYF
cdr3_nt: TGTGCCAGCAGCTTCCCTAGCGGAGGACAAGAGACCCAGTACTTC

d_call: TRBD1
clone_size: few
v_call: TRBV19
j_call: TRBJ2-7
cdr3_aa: CASSKQTGNYEQYF
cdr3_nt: TGTGCCAGTAGTAAACAGACAGGGAACTACGAGCAGTACTTC

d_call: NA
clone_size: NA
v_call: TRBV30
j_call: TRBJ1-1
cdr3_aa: CAWNRGPGRKTEAFF
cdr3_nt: TGTGCCTGGAATCGAGGCCCCGGGAGGAAAACTGAAGCTTTCTTT